This T cell receptor (beta chain) was sequenced during a study of cytomegalovirus exposure and HLA in healthy donors. Data came from immunoSEQ multiplex PCR; TCRdb stores just in-frame clones and leaves some out. Among under 200,000 clones listed, approximately 86% were seen once. V was clipped by 2 bases and J by 4 bases, with 11 bases between them. CDR1 is MGHDK and CDR2 is SYGVNS in the germline V gene. The CDR3 covers 14 residues. This clone was counted a few times. This receptor was taken from a woman under 30 in good health and CMV-seronegative. The chain links TRBV25-1 to TRBJ1-1; a weak D match, TRBD1 (6 bases). Sequencing input: PBMCs. In DNA, the CDR3 is TGTGCCAGCAGTGAAGGGGGCGTAGTCACTGAAGCTTTCTTT. Translated: CASSEGGVVTEAFF. Full variable domain (outside the CDR3, taken from reference TRBV25-1 and TRBJ1-1): EADIYQTPRYLVIGTGKKITLECSQTMGHDKMYWYQQDPGMELHLIHYSYGVNSTEKGDLSSESTVSRIRTEHFPLTLESARPSHTSQYLCASSEGGVVTEAFFGQGTRLTVV.